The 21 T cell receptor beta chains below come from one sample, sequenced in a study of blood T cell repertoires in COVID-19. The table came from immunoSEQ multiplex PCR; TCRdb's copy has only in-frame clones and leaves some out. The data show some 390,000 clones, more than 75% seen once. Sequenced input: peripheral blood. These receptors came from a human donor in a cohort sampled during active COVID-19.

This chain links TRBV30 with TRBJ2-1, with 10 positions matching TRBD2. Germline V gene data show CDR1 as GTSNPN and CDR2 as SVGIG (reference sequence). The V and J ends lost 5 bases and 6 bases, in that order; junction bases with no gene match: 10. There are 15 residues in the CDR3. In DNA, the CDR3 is TGTGCCTGGGGATCCCTAGCGGGAGCGGGCAATGAGCAGTTCTTC. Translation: CAWGSLAGAGNEQFF.

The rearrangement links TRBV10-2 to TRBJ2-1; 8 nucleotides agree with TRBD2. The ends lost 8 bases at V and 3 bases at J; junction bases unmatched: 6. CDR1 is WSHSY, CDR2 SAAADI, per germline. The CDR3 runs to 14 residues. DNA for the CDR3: TGCGCCAGCTTCGCGGCGGGGGGCTACAATGAGCAGTTCTTC. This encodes CASFAAGGYNEQFF.

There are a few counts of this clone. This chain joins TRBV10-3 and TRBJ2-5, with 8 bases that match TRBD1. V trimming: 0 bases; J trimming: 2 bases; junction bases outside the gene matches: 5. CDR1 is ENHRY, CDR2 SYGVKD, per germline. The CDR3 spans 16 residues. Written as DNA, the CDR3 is TGTGCCATCAGTGAGTCGACAGGGGAAGGACAAGAGACCCAGTACTTC. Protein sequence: CAISESTGEGQETQYF.

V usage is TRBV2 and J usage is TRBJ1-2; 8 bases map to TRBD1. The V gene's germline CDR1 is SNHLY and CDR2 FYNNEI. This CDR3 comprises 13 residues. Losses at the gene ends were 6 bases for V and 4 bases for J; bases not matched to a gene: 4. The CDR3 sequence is CASSEGTGYGYTF. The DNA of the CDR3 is TGTGCCAGCAGCGAGGGGACAGGCTATGGCTACACCTTC.

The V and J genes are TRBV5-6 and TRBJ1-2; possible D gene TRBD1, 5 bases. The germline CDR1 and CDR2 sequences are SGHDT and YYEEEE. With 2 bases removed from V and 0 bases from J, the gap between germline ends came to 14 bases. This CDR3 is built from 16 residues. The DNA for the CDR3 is TGTGCCAGCAGCTTAAGGGGAACGAGAACTAACTATGGCTACACCTTC. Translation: CASSLRGTRTNYGYTF.

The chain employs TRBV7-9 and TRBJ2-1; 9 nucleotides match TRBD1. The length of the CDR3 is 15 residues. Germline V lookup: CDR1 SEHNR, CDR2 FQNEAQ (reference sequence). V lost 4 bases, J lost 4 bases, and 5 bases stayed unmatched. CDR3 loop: CASSSGQGPYNEQFF. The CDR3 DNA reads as TGTGCCAGCAGCTCGGGACAGGGACCTTACAATGAGCAGTTCTTC. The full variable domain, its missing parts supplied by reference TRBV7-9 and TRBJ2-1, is DTGVSQNPRHKITKRGQNVTFRCDPISEHNRLYWYRQTLGQGPEFLTYFQNEAQLEKSRLLSDRFSAERPKGSFSTLEIQRTEQGDSAMYLCASSSGQGPYNEQFFGPGTRLTVL.

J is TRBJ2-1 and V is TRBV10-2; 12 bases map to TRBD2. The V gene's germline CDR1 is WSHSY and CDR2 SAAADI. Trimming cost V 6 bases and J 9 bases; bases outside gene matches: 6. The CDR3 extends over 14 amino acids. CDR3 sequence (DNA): TGCGCCAGCAGGTTTAGGACTAGCGGGGCTGAGCAGTTCTTC. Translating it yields CASRFRTSGAEQFF.

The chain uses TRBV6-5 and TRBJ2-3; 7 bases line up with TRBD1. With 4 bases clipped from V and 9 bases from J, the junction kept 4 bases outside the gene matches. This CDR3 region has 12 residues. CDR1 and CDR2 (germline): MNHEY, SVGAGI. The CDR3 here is CASSSTQGTQYF. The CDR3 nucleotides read TGTGCCAGCAGTTCTACACAGGGGACGCAGTATTTT.

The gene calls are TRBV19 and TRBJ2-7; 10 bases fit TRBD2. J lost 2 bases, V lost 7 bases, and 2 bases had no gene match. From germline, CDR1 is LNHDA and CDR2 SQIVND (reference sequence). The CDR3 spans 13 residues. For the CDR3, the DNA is TGTGCCAGTAAAGCGGGAGGGCCCTACGAGCAGTACTTC. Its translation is CASKAGGPYEQYF. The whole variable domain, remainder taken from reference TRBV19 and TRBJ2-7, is DGGITQSPKYLFRKEGQNVTLSCEQNLNHDAMYWYRQDPGQGLRLIYYSQIVNDFQKGDIAEGYSVSREKKESFPLTVTSAQKNPTAFYLCASKAGGPYEQYFGPGTRLTVT.

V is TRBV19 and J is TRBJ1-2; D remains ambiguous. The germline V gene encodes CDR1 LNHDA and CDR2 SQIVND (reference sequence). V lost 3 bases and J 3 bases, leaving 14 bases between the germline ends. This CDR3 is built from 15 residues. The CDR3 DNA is TGTGCCAGTAGTATGCAGACAAGGTTGGACTATGGCTACACCTTC. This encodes CASSMQTRLDYGYTF.

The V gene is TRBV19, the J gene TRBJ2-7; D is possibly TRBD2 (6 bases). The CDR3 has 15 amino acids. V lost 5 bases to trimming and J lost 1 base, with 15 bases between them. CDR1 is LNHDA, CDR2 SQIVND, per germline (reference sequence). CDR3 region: CASSVGGNPSYEQYF. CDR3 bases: TGTGCCAGTAGTGTAGGCGGGAACCCTTCCTACGAGCAGTACTTC.

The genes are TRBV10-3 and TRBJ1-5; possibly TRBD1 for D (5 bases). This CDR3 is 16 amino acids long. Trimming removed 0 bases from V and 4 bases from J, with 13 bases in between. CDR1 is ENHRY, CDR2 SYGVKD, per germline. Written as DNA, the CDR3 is TGTGCCATCAGTGAGTCGCGACAGTCAACAAATCAGCCCCAGCATTTT. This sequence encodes CAISESRQSTNQPQHF.

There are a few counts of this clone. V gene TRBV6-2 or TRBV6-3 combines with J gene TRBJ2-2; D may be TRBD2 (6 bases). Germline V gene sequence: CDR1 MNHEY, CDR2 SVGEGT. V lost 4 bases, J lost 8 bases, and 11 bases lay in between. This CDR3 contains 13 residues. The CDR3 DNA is TGTGCCAGCAGTTTCATGGCGGGGGGGGAGCTGTTTTTT. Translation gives CASSFMAGGELFF.

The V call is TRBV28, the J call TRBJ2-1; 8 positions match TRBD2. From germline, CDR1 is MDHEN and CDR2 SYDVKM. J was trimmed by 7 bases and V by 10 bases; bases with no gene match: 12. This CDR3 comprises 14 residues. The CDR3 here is CATRRAGERNEQFF. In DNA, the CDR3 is TGTGCCACCCGGCGAGCGGGAGAGAGGAATGAGCAGTTCTTC.

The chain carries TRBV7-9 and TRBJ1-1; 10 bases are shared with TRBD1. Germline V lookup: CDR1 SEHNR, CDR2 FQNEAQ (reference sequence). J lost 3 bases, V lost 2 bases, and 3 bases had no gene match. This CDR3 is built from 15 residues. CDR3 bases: TGTGCCAGCAGCTTACGGACAGGGGGACACACTGAAGCTTTCTTT. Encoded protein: CASSLRTGGHTEAFF.

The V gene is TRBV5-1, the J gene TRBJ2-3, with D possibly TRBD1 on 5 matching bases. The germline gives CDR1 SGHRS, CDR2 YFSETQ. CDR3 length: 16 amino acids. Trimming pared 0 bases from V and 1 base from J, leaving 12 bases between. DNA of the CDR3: TGCGCCAGCAGCTTGGAGGGGCGCCCAGGCACAGATACGCAGTATTTT. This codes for CASSLEGRPGTDTQYF.

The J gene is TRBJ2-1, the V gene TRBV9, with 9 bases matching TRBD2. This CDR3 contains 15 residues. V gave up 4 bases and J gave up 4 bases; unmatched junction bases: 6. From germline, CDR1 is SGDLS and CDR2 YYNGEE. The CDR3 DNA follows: TGTGCCAGCAGCCAGCAGCGGGGGGCGTACAATGAGCAGTTCTTC. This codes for CASSQQRGAYNEQFF.

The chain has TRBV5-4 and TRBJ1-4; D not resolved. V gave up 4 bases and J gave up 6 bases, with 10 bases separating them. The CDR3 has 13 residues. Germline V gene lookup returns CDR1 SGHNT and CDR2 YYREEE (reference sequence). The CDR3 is CASSLNRDEKLFF. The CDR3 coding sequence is TGTGCCAGCAGCCTGAACCGAGATGAAAAACTGTTTTTT. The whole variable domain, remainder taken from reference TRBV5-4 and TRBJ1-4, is ETGVTQSPTHLIKTRGQQVTLRCSSQSGHNTVSWYQQALGQGPQFIFQYYREEENGRGNFPPRFSGLQFPNYSSELNVNALELDDSALYLCASSLNRDEKLFFGSGTQLSVL.

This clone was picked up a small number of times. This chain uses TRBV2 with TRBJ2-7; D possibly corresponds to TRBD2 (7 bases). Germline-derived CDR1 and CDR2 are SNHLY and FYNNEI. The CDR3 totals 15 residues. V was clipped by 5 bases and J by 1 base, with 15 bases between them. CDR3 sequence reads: CASSPSGTNSYEQYF. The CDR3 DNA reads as TGTGCCAGCAGTCCCAGCGGGACAAATTCCTACGAGCAGTACTTC.

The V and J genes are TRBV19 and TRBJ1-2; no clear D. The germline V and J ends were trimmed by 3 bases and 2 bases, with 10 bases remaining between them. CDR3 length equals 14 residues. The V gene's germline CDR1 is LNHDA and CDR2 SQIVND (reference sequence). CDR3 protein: CASSIDNRNYGYTF. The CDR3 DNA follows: TGTGCCAGTAGTATTGACAACCGGAACTATGGCTACACCTTC. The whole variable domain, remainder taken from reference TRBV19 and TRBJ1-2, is DGGITQSPKYLFRKEGQNVTLSCEQNLNHDAMYWYRQDPGQGLRLIYYSQIVNDFQKGDIAEGYSVSREKKESFPLTVTSAQKNPTAFYLCASSIDNRNYGYTFGSGTRLTVV.

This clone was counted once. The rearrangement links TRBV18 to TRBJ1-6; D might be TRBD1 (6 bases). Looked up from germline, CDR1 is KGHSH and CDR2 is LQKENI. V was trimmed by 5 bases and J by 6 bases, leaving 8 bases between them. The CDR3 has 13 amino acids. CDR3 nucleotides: TGTGCCAGCTCAGACAGGTTTAATTCACCCCTCCACTTT. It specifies CASSDRFNSPLHF.